The 28 T cell receptor beta chains reported below all come from one sample, sequenced in a study of response to subunit inactivated influenza vaccine. TCRdb recomputed calls from the RT-PCR reads with MiXCR, one row per CDR3 protein. There are around 520,000 distinct CDR3 sequences in the sample; approximately 10% occur only once, and more than 8.5% lies in the top ten. The sequencing here drew on PBMCs from blood, taken on the day of vaccination. The receptors here all came from a man aged 45-65 years who received an inactivated influenza vaccine.

This clonotype has a count of ten or more. V is TRBV12-3 or TRBV12-4 and J is TRBJ2-3; perhaps TRBD2 as D (5 bases). The closer fit of TRBJ2-5 to the DNA end suggests the J call may be wrong. The CDR3 is 11 residues long. The CDR3, as DNA: TGTGCCAGCAGTTCAGGAGGGACCCAGTACTTC. It yields the protein CASSSGGTQYF.

V usage is TRBV3-1 and J usage is TRBJ2-1, with no clear D. The germline V gene encodes CDR1 LGHDT and CDR2 YNNKEL (reference sequence). The germline V and J ends were trimmed by 4 bases and 4 bases, with 17 bases remaining between them. The CDR3 has 16 amino acids. The CDR3 spells CASSPGIPLGYNEQFF. As DNA, the CDR3 is TGTGCCAGCAGCCCAGGAATCCCCCTCGGGTACAATGAGCAGTTCTTC.

This clonotype was recorded a few times. V is TRBV3-1 and J is TRBJ1-2, with D possibly TRBD1 on 5 matching bases. The CDR3 contains 15 residues. Germline CDR1 reads LGHDT; CDR2 reads YNNKEL (reference sequence). The germline V and J ends were trimmed by 3 bases and 4 bases, with 15 bases remaining between them. In DNA, the CDR3 is TGTGCCAGCAGCCAGACGGGAGGGGCAATCTATGGCTACACCTTC. Protein: CASSQTGGAIYGYTF.

This clonotype came up a few times. The chain links TRBV29-1 to TRBJ1-2; 10 bases agree with TRBD1. Germline V lookup: CDR1 SQVTM, CDR2 ANQGSEA. V shed 5 bases and J 8 bases; nucleotides not matched to a gene: 8. This CDR3 is 13 amino acids long. CDR3 amino acids: CSVPPTGGEGYTF. The DNA for the CDR3 is TGCAGCGTTCCGCCGACAGGGGGCGAGGGCTACACCTTC.

This clonotype appeared many times. The genes are TRBV29-1 and TRBJ2-4; no firm D call. The V end was cut by 6 bases, the J end by 1 base, with 13 bases between. CDR1 and CDR2 (germline): SQVTM, ANQGSEA. The CDR3 has 14 residues. The CDR3 spells CSVGYGRAKNIQYF. DNA for the CDR3: TGCAGCGTGGGCTACGGAAGGGCCAAAAACATTCAGTACTTC. The whole variable domain, filled in from reference TRBV29-1 and TRBJ2-4, reads SAVISQKPSRDICQRGTSLTIQCQVDSQVTMMFWYRQQPGQSLTLIATANQGSEATYESGFVIDKFPISRPNLTFSTLTVSNMSPEDSSIYLCSVGYGRAKNIQYFGAGTRLSVL.

This clonotype has a count of ten or more. The chain is built from TRBV6-2 or TRBV6-3 and TRBJ1-2; D is unresolved. The CDR3 is 14 amino acids. Trimming took off 0 bases at V and 2 bases at J, with 7 bases between the two ends. Germline V gene sequence: CDR1 MNHEY, CDR2 SVGEGT. For the CDR3, the DNA is TGTGCCAGCAGTTACTCGGTTGCAAACTATGGCTACACCTTC. This gives the protein CASSYSVANYGYTF.

The chain employs TRBV20-1 and TRBJ1-1; no reliable D call. CDR1 and CDR2 from the germline V gene are DFQATT and SNEGSKA (reference sequence). The CDR3 extends over 11 amino acids. V lost 5 bases to trimming and J lost 3 bases, with 7 bases between them. The CDR3 DNA sequence: TGCAGTGCTCGTTATCACACTGAAGCTTTCTTT. Protein: CSARYHTEAFF.

This clonotype showed up just a few times. V gene TRBV12-3 or TRBV12-4 combines with J gene TRBJ2-5; D gene ambiguous. The CDR3 length is 12 residues. V dropped 6 bases and J dropped 4 bases, with 9 bases sitting between them. The CDR3 sequence: CASSVTAETQYF. The CDR3 DNA reads TGTGCCAGCAGCGTTACGGCAGAGACCCAGTACTTC.

This clonotype came up a few times. The genes are TRBV12-3 or TRBV12-4 and TRBJ2-2; TRBD1 matches 9 bases. V lost 4 bases to trimming and J lost 4 bases; unmatched junction nucleotides: 7. The CDR3 is 16 residues long. CDR3 in DNA: TGTGCCAGCAGTTCGGGTGGGACAGGGTCCACCGGGGAGCTGTTTTTT. Translation: CASSSGGTGSTGELFF.

This rearrangement joins TRBV27 to TRBJ2-1, with 10 bases identical to TRBD2. The CDR3 is 15 amino acids. The germline CDR1 and CDR2 sequences are MNHEY and SMNVEV (reference sequence). The J segment lost 7 bases and the V segment lost 3 bases, leaving 6 bases of the junction unmatched. The CDR3 DNA follows: TGTGCCAGCAGTTTTGCTAGCGGGGGAGGTAATGAGCAGTTCTTC. Its protein product is CASSFASGGGNEQFF.

This clonotype has at least ten counts. This CDR3 reads CASTGTGFYEQYF. The CDR3 region has the DNA TGCGCCAGCACCGGGACAGGGTTCTACGAGCAGTACTTC. This rearrangement joins TRBV10-2 to TRBJ2-7; TRBD1 matches 9 bases. The CDR3 has 13 residues. Trimming at V came to 7 bases and at J to 3 bases, leaving 4 bases not matched to a gene. CDR1 and CDR2 (germline): WSHSY, SAAADI.

This clonotype has just a few counts. The chain uses TRBV5-1 and TRBJ2-5; D is possibly TRBD1 (6 bases). Looked up from germline, CDR1 is SGHRS and CDR2 is YFSETQ. This CDR3 is built from 16 residues. V was shortened by 3 bases and J by 9 bases, with 24 bases between the two germline ends. As DNA, the CDR3 is TGCGCCAGCAGCTCCGGACAGCGACTTGGTGGAGTATCCCAGTACTTC. It is translated as CASSSGQRLGGVSQYF. Based on the CDR3 plus reference TRBV5-1 and TRBJ2-5, the full variable domain is KAGVTQTPRYLIKTRGQQVTLSCSPISGHRSVSWYQQTPGQGLQFLFEYFSETQRNKGNFPGRFSGRQFSNSRSEMNVSTLELGDSALYLCASSSGQRLGGVSQYFGPGTRLLVL.

This clonotype was recorded a few times. The V call is TRBV20-1, the J call TRBJ1-1; D call uncertain. The CDR3 sequence is 13 residues long. CDR1 is DFQATT, CDR2 SNEGSKA, per germline (reference sequence). Written as DNA, the CDR3 is TGCAGCGCACTGCAGGATTTGAACACTGAAGCTTTCTTT. Translating it yields CSALQDLNTEAFF.

This clonotype has a handful of counts. V usage is TRBV12-3 or TRBV12-4 and J usage is TRBJ2-1, with D possibly being TRBD1 (6 bases). V was pared by 0 bases and J by 16 bases, with 19 bases between. This CDR3 has 14 residues. CDR3 sequence reads: CASSLAGGTWQIFF. The CDR3 DNA follows: TGTGCCAGCAGTTTAGCGGGTGGGACATGGCAAATATTCTTC.

This clonotype showed up just a few times. The chain is built from TRBV6-1 and TRBJ2-7, with 8 bases lining up with TRBD1. The CDR3 has 15 amino acids. The germline gives CDR1 MNHNS, CDR2 SASEGT. The V segment lost 7 bases and the J segment 4 bases; nucleotides outside the gene matches: 12. The CDR3 bases are TGTGCCAGCACCACGGGACAGGACTTGAGGTACGAGCAGTACTTC. Its protein is CASTTGQDLRYEQYF.

This clonotype has just a few counts. The chain couples TRBV20-1 to TRBJ2-3; 9 positions match TRBD2. The V gene's germline CDR1 is DFQATT and CDR2 SNEGSKA (reference sequence). With 3 bases clipped from V and 12 bases from J, the junction kept 13 bases outside the gene matches. There are 14 residues in the CDR3. CDR3 coding DNA: TGCAGTGCTAGTTCCCTAGCGGGGCCTACCCTTCAGTATTTT. Translated: CSASSLAGPTLQYF.

The V gene is TRBV28, the J gene TRBJ2-1, with D possibly being TRBD2 (6 bases). Germline V gene lookup returns CDR1 MDHEN and CDR2 SYDVKM. The CDR3 runs to 13 residues. Trimming removed 1 base from V and 14 bases from J, with 15 bases in between. This CDR3 reads CASSLYAGGEEFF. CDR3 nucleotide sequence: TGTGCCAGCAGTTTATACGCGGGCGGGGAGGAGTTCTTC. The whole variable domain, filled in from reference TRBV28 and TRBJ2-1, reads DVKVTQSSRYLVKRTGEKVFLECVQDMDHENMFWYRQDPGLGLRLIYFSYDVKMKEKGDIPEGYSVSREKKERFSLILESASTNQTSMYLCASSLYAGGEEFFGPGTRLTVL.

This clonotype was recorded at least ten times. The chain employs TRBV29-1 and TRBJ2-2; D is ambiguous. Germline values: CDR1 SQVTM, CDR2 ANQGSEA. The CDR3 is 13 residues long. V lost 1 base, J lost 1 base, and 4 bases lay in between. The CDR3 reads CSVEGQNTGELFF. DNA for the CDR3: TGCAGCGTTGAAGGACAGAACACCGGGGAGCTGTTTTTT.

This sequence joins TRBV18 and TRBJ2-7, with a possible D match to TRBD1 (6 bases). Trimming removed 3 bases from V and 1 base from J, with 10 bases in between. The CDR3 spans 14 residues. From germline, CDR1 is KGHSH and CDR2 LQKENI. CDR3 in DNA: TGTGCCAGCTCACCCAATACAGGGTCCTACGAGCAGTACTTC. Its protein product is CASSPNTGSYEQYF.

This clonotype was counted only a few times. The rearrangement uses TRBV6-5 and TRBJ2-2, with D hard to call. V lost 2 bases, J lost 1 base, and 5 bases lay in between. This CDR3 region has 14 residues. CDR1 MNHEY and CDR2 SVGAGI come from the germline V gene. CDR3 sequence: CASSYVQNTGELFF. The CDR3 coding sequence is TGTGCCAGCAGTTACGTACAGAACACCGGGGAGCTGTTTTTT.

This clonotype occurred a few times. The chain couples TRBV7-3 to TRBJ2-3; D unresolved. This CDR3 is built from 15 residues. Per the germline V gene, CDR1 is SGHTA and CDR2 is FQGTGA. Trimming shortened V by 5 bases and J by 0 bases, and 12 bases separated the two germline ends. For the CDR3, the DNA is TGTGCCAGCAGCCCTTTTGGTTCTAGCACAGATACGCAGTATTTT. Translated, it gives CASSPFGSSTDTQYF.

In DNA form, the CDR3 reads TGTGCCAGCAGCCAATTGGTGGGAGGCTACAATGAGCAGTTCTTC. This codes for CASSQLVGGYNEQFF. The chain is built from TRBV16 and TRBJ2-1, with D perhaps matching TRBD2 (6 bases). V gave up 1 base and J gave up 3 bases, with 10 bases separating them. Germline-derived CDR1 and CDR2 are KGHSY and FQNENV. CDR3 length equals 15 residues.

The chain links TRBV4-3 to TRBJ2-7; TRBD2 might be the D (5 bases). The CDR3 extends over 15 amino acids. V lost 0 bases and J lost 1, with 10 bases in between. CDR1 is LGHNA and CDR2 is YSLEER in the germline V gene. CDR3 DNA: TGCGCCAGCAGCCAAGATAGCGACGGTTCCTACGAGCAGTACTTC. Translation: CASSQDSDGSYEQYF.

In this sample, this clonotype turned up a few times. The genes are TRBV20-1 and TRBJ2-7, with D unresolved. Per germline, CDR1 DFQATT and CDR2 SNEGSKA (reference sequence). The length of the CDR3 is 13 residues. V gave up 3 bases and J gave up 5 bases, with 14 bases separating them. CDR3 DNA sequence: TGCAGTGCTAGTGGGCTGAATCCCAACGAGCAGTACTTC. Amino acid sequence: CSASGLNPNEQYF.

This clonotype was observed a few times. This chain joins TRBV12-3 or TRBV12-4 and TRBJ1-6; a possible D gene is TRBD1 (6 bases). V lost 5 bases to trimming and J lost 8 bases, with 10 bases between them. This CDR3 has 13 amino acids. CDR3 region: CASSTDSYSPLHF. CDR3 sequence (DNA): TGTGCCAGCAGTACGGACAGTTATTCACCCCTCCACTTT.

V gene TRBV6-1 combines with J gene TRBJ2-2; perhaps TRBD2 as D (5 bases). Germline V lookup: CDR1 MNHNS, CDR2 SASEGT. The V end was cut by 4 bases, the J end by 4 bases, with 7 bases between. CDR3 size: 13 residues. CDR3 nucleotides: TGTGCCAGCAGTGCAGAGGGCACCGGGGAGCTGTTTTTT. Translating gives CASSAEGTGELFF.

This clonotype was detected only a few times. The J gene is TRBJ2-5, the V gene TRBV7-8; tentatively, D is TRBD1 or TRBD2 (5 bases each). This CDR3 has 14 amino acids. Germline values: CDR1 SGHVS, CDR2 FQNEAQ. The V end was cut by 8 bases, the J end by 5 bases, with 18 bases between. The CDR3 here is CASFLVGDWETQYF. CDR3 bases: TGTGCCAGCTTCCTCGTGGGGGATTGGGAGACCCAGTACTTC.

The gene calls are TRBV20-1 and TRBJ2-3, with 8 positions matching TRBD2. From germline, CDR1 is DFQATT and CDR2 SNEGSKA (reference sequence). The V segment lost 3 bases and the J segment 1 base; nucleotides outside the gene matches: 6. The CDR3 is made up of 15 amino acids. The CDR3 loop reads CSASRRGAGTDTQYF. The CDR3 DNA follows: TGCAGTGCTAGCAGGCGGGGGGCGGGCACAGATACGCAGTATTTT.